This TCR beta chain was sequenced in a study of shared T cell receptors in the human thymus (dated by TCRdb to about 2021). For the study in its entirety: The study investigated the way shared, self-reactive T-cell receptor alpha chains are produced in the human thymus.

The receptor library was made with the immunoSEQ multiplex PCR assay. What TCRdb holds here is the immuneACCESS table cut down to in-frame rearrangements. Part of the clones is not present; checked against another copy, under half of the missing clones reflect an unresolved V gene, and the others are unexplained. The sample table records hundreds of thousands of clones; about 89% of these occur just once. In total, the top ten clones hold 0.0094% of the sample. About this clone itself: The antigen it binds to is not known. Per-nucleotide qualities are absent, and no much larger clonotype sits a single base away.

The sample was also reused in another study, on human thymus T cells. Reported in the second study: Donors were immunologically healthy infants undergoing open corrective cardiac surgery for congenital heart defects in Finland. Thymus tissue was obtained as surgical resects removed during corrective cardiac surgery. Usage of V and J gene segments appeared to be biased in both the thymic and the peripheral blood repertoires. Highly overlapping thymic TCR repertoires among unrelated individuals were reported in the related research. TCR alpha and beta repertoires from fewer than ten infant thymus samples and four related peripheral blood samples were characterized in the study. Donor ages ranged from roughly 6 to 250 days, and the cohort comprised six male and two female infants. Thymocytes were released mechanically from tissue and stored at -70 °C as pellets of roughly 9.5-31 million cells. A QIAsymphony instrument was used to extract genomic DNA from the frozen cell pellets. The immunoSEQ multiplex PCR assay was used to amplify the TCRB and TCRAD loci from a standardized quantity of quality-controlled genomic DNA. The amplicons covered the V(D)J region and were long enough to include the CDR3 and to identify the V and J genes. The commercial immunoSEQ service was used to sequence amplicons on an Illumina platform. Primer bias and sequencing errors were corrected as previously described, and TCRAD and TCRB definitions were based on the IMGT database. immunoSEQ Analyzer 3.0 and VDJTools were used for repertoire analysis, which covered basic statistics, V/J segment usage, diversity estimates, rarefaction and pairwise overlap. Diversity was estimated with Chao1, ChaoE, Efron-Thisted, Shannon and inverse Simpson indices, and also on datasets down-sampled to the smallest sample. Repertoire overlap was assessed by strict matching of CDR3 nucleotide sequence, V gene and J gene, and clustering was done by Jaccard-based multidimensional scaling. On average, thymus samples gave around 810,000 unique TCRB clonotypes, whereas blood samples gave some 84,000.

The sample taken for sequencing was thymocytes. The TCR sequence derives from a boy under two years old with a congenital heart defect. Donor details come from another sample of the same person, matched by shared clones.

CDR3 protein: CATSREGSGANVLTF. The DNA sequence reads TGTGCCACCAGCAGGGAGGGATCTGGGGCCAACGTCCTGACTTTC. The chain is assembled from TRBV15 and TRBJ2-6, with TRBD2 perhaps the D gene, on 6 matching bases. The germline V gene (reference sequence) supplies CDR1 LNHNV and CDR2 YYDKDF. At the junction V is shortened by 3 bases and J by 1 base, with 7 bases in between. The CDR3 measures 15 amino acids from cysteine to phenylalanine. CDR3 DNA is the only sequence kept; it has 45 bases, read in frame from the first base.